What follows are 28 T cell receptor beta chains derived from one specimen sequenced in a study of blood T cell repertoires in COVID-19. Repertoires were generated with immunoSEQ multiplex PCR, while TCRdb's copy carries only in-frame clones and drops some. The sample shows approximately 490,000 clones, about nine tenths of them seen only once. Sequences were obtained from PBMCs or T cells enriched from blood (not recorded which). These receptor sequences come from a woman aged 55-69 years who had recovered from COVID-19.

This clone has only one observation. V usage is TRBV30 and J usage is TRBJ1-1, with 8 nucleotides matching TRBD1. The CDR3 sequence is 15 residues long. Looked up from germline, CDR1 is GTSNPN and CDR2 is SVGIG (reference sequence). Trimming cost V 0 bases and J 7 bases; bases outside gene matches: 10. The CDR3 spells CAWSVGGRGRGEAFF. For the CDR3, the DNA is TGTGCCTGGAGTGTAGGCGGCAGGGGGCGAGGTGAAGCTTTCTTT.

In DNA form, the CDR3 reads TGCGCCAGCAGCTCGACAGTTGGGGCGCAGTATTTT. Translated: CASSSTVGAQYF. This sequence joins TRBV5-1 and TRBJ2-3, with D perhaps matching TRBD1 (5 bases). V gave up 3 bases and J gave up 10 bases, with 12 bases separating them. Germline assignment: CDR1 SGHRS and CDR2 YFSETQ. This CDR3 contains 12 residues.

In regard to this clone: At one of its ends the junction is not consistent with the germline gene, which may arise from a read error. V usage is TRBV5-5 and J usage is TRBJ1-4; D ambiguous. This CDR3 has 14 residues. The germline CDR1 and CDR2 sequences are SGHKS and YYEKEE (reference sequence). Here the CDR3 DNA reads TGTGCCAGCAGCTTGTCCGGGGTCGAGGCACCCCCTAAATTT. Its translation: CASSLSGVEAPPKF.

The chain links TRBV4-1 to TRBJ1-1; 7 bases line up with TRBD1. The junction had 13 bases not matched to a gene; V was cut back by 1 base and J by 5 bases. This CDR3 contains 17 residues. The V gene's germline CDR1 is MGHRA and CDR2 YSYEKL. The CDR3 protein is CASSQAFIRGQRTEAFF. CDR3 DNA sequence: TGCGCCAGCAGCCAAGCATTCATTCGGGGACAGAGGACTGAAGCTTTCTTT.

In this sample, this clone turned up once. The V and J genes are TRBV18 and TRBJ1-6, with 11 nucleotides matching TRBD1. This CDR3 has 18 amino acids. With 4 bases clipped from V and 1 base from J, the junction kept 6 bases outside the gene matches. Germline lookup yields CDR1 KGHSH and CDR2 LQKENI. DNA for the CDR3: TGTGCCAGCTCACTAACCGGGACAGGGGGATCCTATAATTCACCCCTCCACTTT. Encoded protein: CASSLTGTGGSYNSPLHF.

V is TRBV24-1 and J is TRBJ2-5; perhaps TRBD1 as D (5 bases). Trimming shortened V by 3 bases and J by 1 base, and 8 bases separated the two germline ends. Germline V lookup: CDR1 KGHDR, CDR2 SFDVKD. The length of the CDR3 is 14 residues. The CDR3 sequence: CATSDRTIQETQYF. The CDR3 region has the DNA TGTGCCACCAGTGATAGGACAATCCAAGAGACCCAGTACTTC.

The rearrangement joins TRBV5-1 to TRBJ2-2; no reliable D call. Germline values: CDR1 SGHRS, CDR2 YFSETQ. Deletions cut 4 bases from V and 7 bases from J, with 17 bases between. The CDR3 sequence is 15 residues long. The CDR3 loop reads CASSPFVAPGGELFF. In DNA, the CDR3 is TGCGCCAGCAGCCCGTTCGTTGCCCCAGGCGGGGAGCTGTTTTTT.

The V call is TRBV5-5, the J call TRBJ2-2; possibly TRBD2 for D (6 bases). Per the germline V gene, CDR1 is SGHKS and CDR2 is YYEKEE (reference sequence). The CDR3 runs 13 residues. V lost 4 bases and J 7 bases, leaving 11 bases between the germline ends. The CDR3 reads CASSRWGDGELFF. Here the CDR3 DNA reads TGTGCCAGCAGCCGTTGGGGGGACGGGGAGCTGTTTTTT.

V is TRBV5-1 and J is TRBJ1-3; perhaps TRBD1 as D (6 bases). The germline CDR1 and CDR2 sequences are SGHRS and YFSETQ. CDR3 length: 16 residues. Trimming left V 4 bases short and J 5 bases short, with 19 bases between. CDR3 protein: CASSQTGRGERNTIYF. The DNA of the CDR3 is TGCGCCAGCAGCCAGACAGGACGGGGTGAGAGAAACACCATATATTTT.

This chain connects TRBV5-6 to TRBJ2-7; TRBD1 matches at 7 bases. The CDR3 covers 15 residues. V gave up 3 bases and J gave up 0 bases; unmatched junction bases: 6. Germline-derived CDR1 and CDR2 are SGHDT and YYEEEE. This CDR3 reads CASSSTGQGSYEQYF. CDR3 in DNA: TGTGCCAGCAGCTCGACAGGGCAGGGCTCCTACGAGCAGTACTTC.

The genes are TRBV15 and TRBJ1-5, with D possibly being TRBD1 (5 bases). The CDR3 spans 14 residues. Per germline, CDR1 LNHNV and CDR2 YYDKDF (reference sequence). V lost 3 bases and J 6 bases, leaving 12 bases between the germline ends. The CDR3 sequence: CATSRGGNFQPQHF. In DNA, the CDR3 is TGTGCCACCAGCAGGGGGGGGAATTTTCAGCCCCAGCATTTT.

This clone has only one observation. The chain joins TRBV4-2 to TRBJ1-1; a possible D gene is TRBD1 (5 bases). V was clipped by 0 bases and J by 3 bases, with 11 bases between them. The CDR3 is 15 residues long. Germline V gene sequence: CDR1 LGHNA, CDR2 YNFKEQ. CDR3 in DNA: TGTGCCAGCAGCCAAGACGCAGGGTCTGACACTGAAGCTTTCTTT. It yields the protein CASSQDAGSDTEAFF.

This chain connects TRBV30 to TRBJ2-3, with 7 bases identical to TRBD2. The CDR3 loop spans 15 amino acids. The germline gives CDR1 GTSNPN, CDR2 SVGIG (reference sequence). V gave up 1 base and J gave up 0 bases; unmatched junction bases: 4. The CDR3 is CAWSGASGSTDTQYF. As DNA, the CDR3 is TGTGCCTGGAGTGGGGCTAGCGGTAGCACAGATACGCAGTATTTT.

On this clone itself: The junction departs from germline at one end; a sequencing error may be responsible. This chain joins TRBV5-1 and TRBJ2-1; 12 bases align to TRBD2. This CDR3 is built from 16 residues. CDR1 SGHRS and CDR2 YFSETQ come from the germline V gene. The CDR3 region has the DNA TGCGCCAGCAGCCCAAATACTAGCGGGGGGAAAAATGGGCAGTTCTTC. This sequence encodes CASSPNTSGGKNGQFF. Full variable domain (missing parts from reference TRBV5-1 and TRBJ2-1): KAGVTQTPRYLIKTRGQQVTLSCSPISGHRSVSWYQQTPGQGLQFLFEYFSETQRNKGNFPGRFSGRQFSNSRSEMNVSTLELGDSALYLCASSPNTSGGKNGQFFGPGTRLTVL.

The chain employs TRBV6-5 and TRBJ1-6; TRBD1 aligns across 8 bases. This CDR3 has 16 amino acids. Germline lookup yields CDR1 MNHEY and CDR2 SVGAGI. V was clipped by 4 bases and J by 6 bases; unmatched bases: 8. In nucleotides, the CDR3 is TGTGCCAGCAGTTTGGGACAGGCTCAGATTAATTCACCCCTCCACTTT. Translated, it gives CASSLGQAQINSPLHF.

The J gene is TRBJ2-2, the V gene TRBV2; tentative D call: TRBD2 (5 bases). V lost 4 bases to trimming and J lost 4 bases, with 10 bases between them. Germline loops: CDR1 SNHLY, CDR2 FYNNEI. This CDR3 is built from 14 residues. The CDR3 loop reads CASSVTTITGELFF. CDR3 sequence (DNA): TGTGCCAGCAGTGTGACTACTATCACCGGGGAGCTGTTTTTT.

The chain carries TRBV4-1 and TRBJ1-2, with TRBD1 identical over 8 bases. V shed 4 bases, J shed 5 bases, and the junction held 9 bases outside the gene matches. The germline CDR1 and CDR2 sequences are MGHRA and YSYEKL. The CDR3 extends over 15 amino acids. CDR3 DNA: TGCGCCAGCAGCCCTCCTCAGGGGGCGGCGTATGGCTACACCTTC. Protein: CASSPPQGAAYGYTF.

This clone was seen just once. The chain combines TRBV13 with TRBJ2-5, with TRBD2 identical over 8 bases. Germline loops: CDR1 PRHDT, CDR2 FYEKMQ (reference sequence). The junction had 6 bases not matched to a gene; V was cut back by 7 bases and J by 5 bases. The CDR3 totals 13 residues. In nucleotides, the CDR3 is TGTGCCAGCAACGGGGGGGTACGGGAGACCCAGTACTTC. Protein: CASNGGVRETQYF.

This rearrangement joins TRBV7-9 to TRBJ1-2, with D possibly matching TRBD1 (6 bases). The germline V gene encodes CDR1 SEHNR and CDR2 FQNEAQ (reference sequence). The CDR3 extends over 15 amino acids. Trimming stripped 1 base from V and 4 bases from J, with 13 bases between. The CDR3 region is CASSLDPRGLYGYTF. CDR3 bases: TGTGCCAGCAGCTTAGACCCCAGGGGCCTCTATGGCTACACCTTC.

This clone was observed a single time. The chain employs TRBV5-1 and TRBJ1-2, with D maybe TRBD1 (6 bases). V lost 4 bases to trimming and J lost 2 bases, with 15 bases between them. Looked up from germline, CDR1 is SGHRS and CDR2 is YFSETQ. CDR3 size: 15 residues. The CDR3 DNA reads as TGCGCCAGCAGCCCGGACAGAGCGAACAACTATGGCTACACCTTC. Amino acids: CASSPDRANNYGYTF.

The chain uses TRBV5-4 and TRBJ2-5; no definite D call. The germline V and J ends were trimmed by 0 bases and 1 base, with 10 bases remaining between them. CDR3 size: 15 residues. Per germline, CDR1 SGHNT and CDR2 YYREEE (reference sequence). Written as DNA, the CDR3 is TGTGCCAGCAGCTTGGCCGAAACAGCCCAAGAGACCCAGTACTTC. Residues: CASSLAETAQETQYF.

The chain combines TRBV29-1 with TRBJ2-3, with D possibly matching TRBD2 (5 bases). CDR1 SQVTM and CDR2 ANQGSEA come from the germline V gene. Trimming cost V 6 bases and J 13 bases, with 20 bases left between them. The CDR3 has 12 residues. The CDR3 DNA reads TGCAGCGTCCAAGGAGGAAGCGTCTTAGAGTATTTT. Encoded protein: CSVQGGSVLEYF.

The chain joins TRBV5-1 to TRBJ2-3, with D perhaps TRBD1 (5 bases). V lost 2 bases to trimming and J lost 0 bases, with 10 bases between them. CDR1 and CDR2 (germline): SGHRS, YFSETQ. The CDR3 is made up of 15 amino acids. The CDR3 nucleotides are TGCGCCAGCAGCTTTCAGGGCAGGAGCACAGATACGCAGTATTTT. It encodes CASSFQGRSTDTQYF.

The chain employs TRBV5-1 and TRBJ1-1; the D is unclear. V was clipped by 4 bases and J by 0 bases, with 10 bases between them. The CDR3 totals 14 residues. Germline V gene sequence: CDR1 SGHRS, CDR2 YFSETQ. The CDR3 coding sequence is TGCGCCAGCAGCCGTGACGGGATGAACACTGAAGCTTTCTTT. This gives the protein CASSRDGMNTEAFF.

The chain carries TRBV2 and TRBJ2-1; 7 bases agree with TRBD2. V shed 5 bases, J shed 9 bases, and the junction held 7 bases outside the gene matches. Per the germline V gene, CDR1 is SNHLY and CDR2 is FYNNEI. The CDR3 contains 13 residues. DNA of the CDR3: TGTGCCAGCAGTACCGGGACTAACTTTGAGCAGTTCTTC. Its protein product is CASSTGTNFEQFF.

V usage is TRBV5-4 and J usage is TRBJ1-3, with D possibly TRBD1 on 5 matching bases. CDR3 length: 16 amino acids. Germline V gene sequence: CDR1 SGHNT, CDR2 YYREEE (reference sequence). V gave up 4 bases and J gave up 4 bases, with 18 bases separating them. The CDR3 loop is CASSAGTGAYGNTIYF. In nucleotides, the CDR3 is TGTGCCAGCAGCGCGGGGACTGGCGCGTACGGAAACACCATATATTTT.

The chain couples TRBV9 to TRBJ1-2, with TRBD1 matching over 7 bases. CDR1 and CDR2 (germline): SGDLS, YYNGEE. This CDR3 has 15 residues. The V segment lost 1 base and the J segment 8 bases; nucleotides outside the gene matches: 11. CDR3 nucleotide sequence: TGTGCCAGCAGCGTACAAAGCACAGGGGCTGGGGGCTACACCTTC. Protein product: CASSVQSTGAGGYTF.

The chain employs TRBV5-1 and TRBJ2-1, with D possibly TRBD2 on 7 matching bases. The CDR3 spans 15 residues. The V gene's germline CDR1 is SGHRS and CDR2 YFSETQ. V was clipped by 4 bases and J by 9 bases, with 20 bases between them. The CDR3 reads CASSPKLGGPSEQFF. CDR3 coding DNA: TGCGCCAGCAGCCCGAAGTTGGGGGGGCCGAGTGAGCAGTTCTTC.